This T cell receptor beta chain emerged from a study of shared clonotypes between healthy human individuals (dated by TCRdb to 2020 to 2021). Broadly, across the study: The cohort comprised two women and three men aged 18 to 49 years. Per donor, three plates each were used for CD4 naive and CD4 memory, two for CD8 naive, and one for CD8 memory. To estimate repertoire size and how much clonotype sharing occurs between individuals, the study deeply sequenced the blood TCR repertoires of roughly 5 healthy adults. Libraries were prepared and TCR repertoires were sequenced by different laboratories using diverse techniques, in order to increase sequencing depth and limit assay-specific biases. Each donor's leukapheresis produced roughly between roughly 0.85 and 10 billion PBMCs.

Overall results and qualifications from the work: Clonotypes shared by all four sorted-subset donors showed higher generation probabilities than non-shared clonotypes. Based on pairwise subsampling, the degree of clonotype sharing among donors was expected to be affected by sequencing depth. Sampling was restricted to blood, and TCR repertoires in tissues likely differ from the TCR repertoires found in blood. Sharing across four donors was observed for approximately 4.6% of naive CD4, 3% to 3.5% of naive CD8, over 2% of memory CD4, and about 0.39% of memory CD8 clonotypes. Naive subsets generally had larger estimated clonotype richness than memory subsets. Because the study included only a small number of donors, the genetic and exposure-history diversity represented was limited. Even with the large sequencing depth, rarefaction of the sorted-subset datasets indicated that sequencing was incomplete.

TCR CDR3 regions were amplified from genomic DNA by multiplex PCR using the deep immunoSEQ assay. For each cell subset, the extracted genomic DNA was distributed evenly across all wells of several immunoSEQ 96-well plates, and each plate served as one replicate. For sorted subsets, each replicate PCR was loaded with roughly 190 ng genomic DNA, equivalent to 25,000 to 35,000 T cell genomes. Purified libraries were measured with a Qubit 3.0 fluorometer, size-checked on a Bioanalyzer 2100, and measured again with the KAPA Library Quantification kit. A separate single-read 150-cycle Illumina NextSeq 550 flow cell was used to sequence each immunoSEQ 96-well plate. In the authors' own workflow: Because the immunoSEQ output included only junctional sequences and no quality scores, the filtering could not be the same as the filtering used for full-length reads. Sequences were annotated with PyIR, a Python wrapper for IgBLAST v1.9, and V/J genes and CDR3 were assigned using IMGT germline references. Reads were removed for weak V/J assignments (E-value above 1e-6), missing CDR3, stop codons, out-of-frame junctions, or ambiguous translated residues. A V3J clonotype was defined by an identical inferred V gene, J gene, and CDR3 amino acid sequence. To compute the percentage overlap between repertoires, the number of shared unique clonotypes was divided by the size of the smaller repertoire. Repertoire richness was assessed with RTK rarefaction, the Chao1 estimator, and Recon v2.1 estimates of unobserved clonotypes. OLGA was used to compute generation probabilities for all TCRbeta clonotypes that the gDNA method yielded from a handful of donors. This immuneACCESS table, as held by TCRdb, lists in-frame sequences with V and J called but not all clones. Of the missing ones, under half trace to an unresolved V gene in checked studies; the others have no known cause. V, J and clone size were drawn from that table, and D and trimming were deduced from the DNA. For this sample there are approximately 640,000 clones; about three quarters appear just once. The ten largest account for roughly 1.8% of the sample.

Healthy HIV-negative adults with no recently reported acute infections or vaccinations were included as donors. Every donor was a Caucasian adult living in Nashville, Tennessee, USA. CD4+ T cells were enriched by magnetic negative selection, after which naive cells were positively selected on CD45RA and the negative fraction was taken as the memory subset. After blood collection by leukapheresis, PBMCs were isolated using Ficoll-Histopaque density gradient centrifugation and then cryopreserved in the vapor phase of liquid nitrogen. Analytical flow cytometry was used to check the purity and quantity of every magnetically sorted T cell population. Genomic DNA was isolated from every sorted fraction and measured by UV absorbance on a Nanodrop 2000c. The CDR3 starts with the cysteine, ends with the phenylalanine, and has 16 residues. Only the CDR3 DNA is retained, 48 bases long and in frame from the first base. Looking up the germline V gene yields CDR1 SGHTA and CDR2 FQGNSA. Germline trimming amounts to 5 bases on V and 3 bases on J, with 6 as the count of junction bases outside the gene matches.

As regards this clone: Its specific antigen is unknown. It has no much larger one-base neighbor in the sample; base qualities were not kept.

The sequence joins TRBV7-2 to TRBJ2-5; TRBD2 fits 13 bases in the junction. Sequenced sample: memory CD4+ T cells sorted from blood. The sample's cell subset or site, from its label and the paper: CD45RA-negative fraction. This clonotype was sampled from a woman in her 30s in good health. The CDR3 has the sequence CASSRRLAGGKETQYF. The nucleotide sequence is given as TGTGCCAGCAGCCGGAGACTAGCGGGAGGTAAAGAGACCCAGTACTTC. The reference TRBV7-2 and TRBJ2-5 proteins fill in what lies around the CDR3, so the full variable domain reads GAGVSQSPSNKVTEKGKDVELRCDPISGHTALYWYRQSLGQGLEFLIYFQGNSAPDKSGLPSDRFSAERTGGSVSTLTIQRTQQEDSAVYLCASSRRLAGGKETQYFGPGTRLLVL.